A single sample is the source of the 2 T cell receptor beta chains below, sequenced in a study of T cells in Graves' hyperthyroidism and ophthalmopathy. It was RNA transcripts that yielded the amplified TCR beta CDR3 regions. RT-PCR in the first round (using the HTBI primer set) targeted the TCR CDR3. TCRdb re-called the multiplex PCR reads through MiXCR, storing one row per CDR3 protein. The repertoire holds 500,000 to 600,000 distinct CDR3 sequences, with over 45% as singletons. Source material: peripheral blood or thyroid tissue (not recorded which). These receptors were collected from an adult woman with Graves' disease, either hyperthyroidism or ophthalmopathy (not recorded which).

This chain joins TRBV28 and TRBJ2-7; D is unresolved. The germline V and J ends were trimmed by 6 bases and 0 bases, with 15 bases remaining between them. The germline V gene encodes CDR1 MDHEN and CDR2 SYDVKM. The CDR3 consists of 15 residues. The CDR3 loop is CASSGLSRISYEQYF. DNA for the CDR3: TGTGCCAGCAGCGGGCTTAGCAGGATCTCCTACGAGCAGTACTTC.

Ten or more counts support this clonotype. The V gene is TRBV2, the J gene TRBJ2-2; the D is unclear. Trimming took 4 bases from V and 6 from J, leaving 9 bases between them. The CDR3 runs to 13 residues. CDR1 and CDR2 from the germline V gene are SNHLY and FYNNEI. The CDR3 region has the DNA TGTGCCAGCAGTGCGGTGGTGGCCGGGGAGCTGTTTTTT. This translates into CASSAVVAGELFF.